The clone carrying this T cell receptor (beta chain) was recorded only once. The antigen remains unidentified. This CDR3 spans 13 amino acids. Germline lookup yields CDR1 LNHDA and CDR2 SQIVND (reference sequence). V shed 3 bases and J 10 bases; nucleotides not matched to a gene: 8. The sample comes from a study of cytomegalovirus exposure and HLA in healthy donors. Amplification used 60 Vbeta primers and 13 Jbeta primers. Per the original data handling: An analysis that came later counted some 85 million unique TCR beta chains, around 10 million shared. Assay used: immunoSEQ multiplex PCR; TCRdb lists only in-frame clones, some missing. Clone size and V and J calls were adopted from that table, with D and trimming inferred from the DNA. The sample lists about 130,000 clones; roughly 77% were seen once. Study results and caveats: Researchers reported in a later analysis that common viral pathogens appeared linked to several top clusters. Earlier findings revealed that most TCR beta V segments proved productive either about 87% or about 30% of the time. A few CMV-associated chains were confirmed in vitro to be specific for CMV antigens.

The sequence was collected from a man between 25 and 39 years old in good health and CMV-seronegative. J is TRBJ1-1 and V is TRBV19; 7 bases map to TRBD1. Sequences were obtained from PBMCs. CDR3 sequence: CASSIERGLGAFF. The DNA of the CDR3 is TGTGCCAGTAGTATTGAAAGGGGGCTGGGAGCTTTCTTT. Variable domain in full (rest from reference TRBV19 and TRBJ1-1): DGGITQSPKYLFRKEGQNVTLSCEQNLNHDAMYWYRQDPGQGLRLIYYSQIVNDFQKGDIAEGYSVSREKKESFPLTVTSAQKNPTAFYLCASSIERGLGAFFGQGTRLTVV.